The entry below gives a single T cell receptor beta chain sequence along with its context. Its antigen is not identified. These data originate in a study of Tregs in tolerant kidney transplant recipients. Study outcomes and limitations: Biological reproducibility was not directly addressed in this study.

Generated by immunoSEQ multiplex PCR, the TCRdb table keeps only in-frame clones and is missing some. The repertoire holds tens of thousands of clones, with roughly 84% as singletons. Unstimulated regulatory T cells (CD4+CD25+CD127-), CD4+CD25- non-regulatory cells, CD4 and CD8 cells were FACS-sorted from thawed PBMCs. The sample was CD4+ T cells from blood. This TCR derives from a human donor in good health.

CDR3 DNA sequence: TGTGCCAGCAGCCCAAGGACTAGCGGGAGCTCAGGGGAGCTGTTTTTT. Amino acid sequence: CASSPRTSGSSGELFF. The chain uses TRBV5-4 and TRBJ2-2; TRBD2 aligns across 13 bases. This CDR3 has 16 amino acids. V was clipped by 4 bases and J by 8 bases; unmatched bases: 8. Germline CDR1 is SGHNT and CDR2 is YYREEE (reference sequence).